One and the same sample provided the 26 T cell receptor beta chains below, sequenced in a study of blood T cell repertoires in COVID-19. Generated by immunoSEQ multiplex PCR, the TCRdb table keeps only in-frame clones and is missing some. This table holds 320,000 or so clones, 88% found once. Sequences were obtained from PBMCs or T cells enriched from blood (not recorded which). All receptors come from a man aged 25 to 40 who had recovered from COVID-19.

V usage is TRBV19 and J usage is TRBJ2-5, with 8 bases that match TRBD1. Unmatched junction bases numbered 4, after V lost 1 base and J lost 0 bases. CDR3 length equals 16 residues. In germline, CDR1 is LNHDA, CDR2 SQIVND (reference sequence). In DNA form, the CDR3 reads TGTGCCAGTAGTATAGGAGGACAGGGACACCAAGAGACCCAGTACTTC. It codes for CASSIGGQGHQETQYF. Complete variable domain (other parts from reference TRBV19 and TRBJ2-5): DGGITQSPKYLFRKEGQNVTLSCEQNLNHDAMYWYRQDPGQGLRLIYYSQIVNDFQKGDIAEGYSVSREKKESFPLTVTSAQKNPTAFYLCASSIGGQGHQETQYFGPGTRLLVL.

The chain is built from TRBV5-1 and TRBJ1-6; D perhaps matches TRBD1 (5 bases). The V end lost 5 bases, the J end lost 4 bases, and 16 bases lay between the germline ends. This CDR3 spans 16 amino acids. Germline CDR1 SGHRS, CDR2 YFSETQ. CDR3 in amino acids: CASSYSPGEYNSPLHF. In DNA, the CDR3 is TGCGCCAGCAGTTATAGTCCGGGGGAATATAATTCACCCCTCCACTTT.

The rearrangement links TRBV2 to TRBJ2-2, with D tentatively TRBD1 (6 bases). V lost 1 base and J 4 bases, leaving 16 bases between the germline ends. The CDR3 consists of 17 residues. The germline V gene has CDR1 SNHLY and CDR2 FYNNEI. CDR3 nucleotides: TGTGCCAGCAGTGAAGGGGGTCTGGACAGTTTCACCGGGGAGCTGTTTTTT. Its translation: CASSEGGLDSFTGELFF.

The rearrangement links TRBV29-1 to TRBJ2-2, with 9 positions matching TRBD1. The CDR3 consists of 13 residues. V was pared by 6 bases and J by 5 bases, with 4 bases of the junction left unmatched. Germline assignment: CDR1 SQVTM and CDR2 ANQGSEA. CDR3 coding DNA: TGCAGCGTCGGGGACAGGGAGACCGGGGAGCTGTTTTTT. Its protein product is CSVGDRETGELFF.

The chain couples TRBV4-2 to TRBJ2-7; TRBD2 matches 9 bases. CDR3 size: 16 residues. Germline lookup yields CDR1 LGHNA and CDR2 YNFKEQ. Trimming took 0 bases from V and 7 from J; bases not matched to a gene: 10. CDR3 loop: CASSQDLMAGGQEQYF. In DNA form, the CDR3 reads TGTGCCAGCAGCCAAGATCTAATGGCGGGGGGGCAAGAGCAGTACTTC.

This rearrangement joins TRBV11-2 to TRBJ1-2; 8 nucleotides agree with TRBD1. The ends lost 6 bases at V and 4 bases at J; junction bases unmatched: 10. Germline assignment: CDR1 SGHAT and CDR2 FQNNGV. The CDR3 length is 15 residues. The CDR3 bases are TGTGCCAGCAGTCCTCTGACAGGGGAAGCCTATGGCTACACCTTC. Residues: CASSPLTGEAYGYTF.

This chain uses TRBV5-6 with TRBJ2-3, with D uncertain. The V gene lost 0 bases and the J gene lost 5 bases, with 13 bases spanning the gap. The CDR3 length is 15 residues. Germline V lookup: CDR1 SGHDT, CDR2 YYEEEE. This CDR3 reads CASSLALVGVDTQYF. CDR3 DNA: TGTGCCAGCAGCTTGGCGCTAGTGGGTGTAGATACGCAGTATTTT. The full variable domain, in which reference TRBV5-6 and TRBJ2-3 provide the parts outside the CDR3, is DAGVTQSPTHLIKTRGQQVTLRCSPKSGHDTVSWYQQALGQGPQFIFQYYEEEERQRGNFPDRFSGHQFPNYSSELNVNALLLGDSALYLCASSLALVGVDTQYFGPGTRLTVL.

The J gene is TRBJ1-1, the V gene TRBV24-1; D may be TRBD1 (6 bases). V dropped 6 bases and J dropped 2 bases, with 12 bases sitting between them. This CDR3 comprises 14 residues. The germline V gene has CDR1 KGHDR and CDR2 SFDVKD. The CDR3 spells CATSIRRGNTEAFF. The CDR3 DNA reads TGTGCCACCAGTATCCGCAGGGGTAACACTGAAGCTTTCTTT.

The V call is TRBV5-1, the J call TRBJ1-1, with D possibly matching TRBD1 (6 bases). V shed 4 bases and J shed 6 bases, with 10 bases lying between them. The V gene's germline CDR1 is SGHRS and CDR2 YFSETQ. This CDR3 is built from 12 residues. DNA for the CDR3: TGCGCCAGCAGCCCGGGGACACCTGAAGCTTTCTTT. This translates into CASSPGTPEAFF.

The chain recombines TRBV19 with TRBJ2-7; 7 bases fit TRBD1. V gave up 4 bases and J gave up 4 bases; unmatched junction bases: 7. CDR1 LNHDA and CDR2 SQIVND come from the germline V gene (reference sequence). There are 14 residues in the CDR3. The CDR3 sequence: CASSTLDRDYEQYF. In nucleotides, the CDR3 is TGTGCCAGTAGTACCCTTGACAGGGATTACGAGCAGTACTTC.

This clone has more than one count but fewer than ten. Other DNA sequences in the same sample also yield this CDR3. The V gene is TRBV12-3 or TRBV12-4, the J gene TRBJ1-6; D remains unclear. With 3 bases removed from V and 9 bases from J, the gap between germline ends came to 6 bases. The CDR3 runs 12 residues. The CDR3 here is CASSFRGSPLHF. The CDR3 DNA reads TGTGCCAGCAGTTTTCGCGGTTCACCCCTCCACTTT.

The chain joins TRBV3-1 (or the pseudogene TRBV3-2) to TRBJ1-2; TRBD1 might be the D (6 bases). The CDR3 has 14 residues. In germline, CDR1 is LGHDT, CDR2 YNNKEL (reference sequence). Trimming left V 0 bases short and J 4 bases short, with 9 bases between. CDR3 sequence (DNA): TGTGCCAGCAGCCAAGAAGGCAGGGGCTATGGCTACACCTTC. Translation: CASSQEGRGYGYTF.

This clone came up a few times. This chain connects TRBV11-2 to TRBJ1-5; unclear D gene. V lost 1 base to trimming and J lost 6 bases, with 10 bases between them. CDR1 and CDR2 from the germline V gene are SGHAT and FQNNGV. CDR3 size: 14 residues. CDR3 in amino acids: CASSLAGSGQPQHF. Written as DNA, the CDR3 is TGTGCCAGCAGCTTAGCGGGGAGCGGTCAGCCCCAGCATTTT.

This sequence joins TRBV19 and TRBJ1-1; D is unclear. With 3 bases removed from V and 0 bases from J, the gap between germline ends came to 17 bases. The CDR3 sequence is 17 residues long. In germline, CDR1 is LNHDA, CDR2 SQIVND (reference sequence). The CDR3 protein is CASSIYSGDTVNTEAFF. CDR3 coding DNA: TGTGCCAGTAGTATTTATAGCGGGGATACTGTGAACACTGAAGCTTTCTTT.

This sequence joins TRBV10-1 and TRBJ2-3; D is ambiguous. Germline CDR1 WNHNN, CDR2 SYGVQD (reference sequence). CDR3 length equals 11 residues. Trimming stripped 4 bases from V and 7 bases from J, with 6 bases between. The CDR3 protein is CASSGENTQYF. The CDR3 DNA sequence: TGCGCCAGCAGTGGAGAAAATACGCAGTATTTT.

Ten or more counts support this clone. The gene calls are TRBV5-1 and TRBJ2-7, with a tentative D call TRBD2 (7 bases). The V gene lost 4 bases and the J gene lost 7 bases, with 18 bases spanning the gap. This CDR3 has 14 residues. Per germline, CDR1 SGHRS and CDR2 YFSETQ. The CDR3 here is CASSPLGGAREQYF. The CDR3 DNA reads as TGCGCCAGCAGCCCATTGGGGGGGGCTCGTGAGCAGTACTTC.

The genes are TRBV10-3 and TRBJ1-4; the match to TRBD1 covers 7 bases. CDR3 length equals 17 residues. Trimming at V came to 0 bases and at J to 2 bases, leaving 6 bases not matched to a gene. Per germline, CDR1 ENHRY and CDR2 SYGVKD. CDR3 DNA: TGTGCCATCAGTGAGTCAGGGGGCGCGGTGACTAATGAAAAACTGTTTTTT. This gives the protein CAISESGGAVTNEKLFF.

The chain joins TRBV5-4 to TRBJ2-1; TRBD2 matches 10 bases. The ends lost 4 bases at V and 0 bases at J; junction bases unmatched: 4. The CDR3 extends over 16 amino acids. The germline gives CDR1 SGHNT, CDR2 YYREEE (reference sequence). CDR3 sequence reads: CASSRQRGGSYNEQFF. Here the CDR3 DNA reads TGTGCCAGCAGCCGCCAGCGGGGGGGCTCCTACAATGAGCAGTTCTTC.

The count of this clone is one. The J gene is TRBJ1-2, the V gene TRBV28; tentative D call: TRBD1 (6 bases). V was clipped by 2 bases and J by 4 bases, with 14 bases between them. The CDR3 is made up of 15 amino acids. Per the germline V gene, CDR1 is MDHEN and CDR2 is SYDVKM. The DNA for the CDR3 is TGTGCCAGCAGTTTAAGTCCAGGGGCTGGCTATGGCTACACCTTC. It encodes CASSLSPGAGYGYTF.

This clone was observed a single time. This chain joins TRBV29-1 and TRBJ2-3; D may be TRBD1 (6 bases). The V gene lost 6 bases and the J gene lost 6 bases, with 19 bases spanning the gap. The germline CDR1 and CDR2 sequences are SQVTM and ANQGSEA. CDR3 length equals 14 residues. CDR3 protein: CSVPGQHAGDTQYF. For the CDR3, the DNA is TGCAGCGTCCCCGGACAGCACGCAGGGGATACGCAGTATTTT.

J is TRBJ2-1 and V is TRBV10-3; 12 positions match TRBD1. The CDR3 spans 14 residues. J was trimmed by 6 bases and V by 6 bases; bases with no gene match: 3. Germline V gene lookup returns CDR1 ENHRY and CDR2 SYGVKD. Here the CDR3 DNA reads TGTGCCATCAGGGGGACAGGGGGCCTCAATGAGCAGTTCTTC. This gives the protein CAIRGTGGLNEQFF.

The rearrangement uses TRBV5-1 and TRBJ2-2; D is perhaps TRBD1 (6 bases). The germline V gene encodes CDR1 SGHRS and CDR2 YFSETQ. Trimming removed 2 bases from V and 0 bases from J, with 14 bases in between. The length of the CDR3 is 17 residues. CDR3 sequence reads: CASSFTGTNANTGELFF. For the CDR3, the DNA is TGCGCCAGCAGCTTTACGGGGACAAACGCGAACACCGGGGAGCTGTTTTTT.

The V and J genes are TRBV5-1 and TRBJ2-5; 8 bases align to TRBD1. Losses at the gene ends were 1 base for V and 4 bases for J; bases not matched to a gene: 15. CDR1 is SGHRS and CDR2 is YFSETQ in the germline V gene. The CDR3 is 18 residues long. CDR3: CASSLWFPRDRSPETQYF. Here the CDR3 DNA reads TGCGCCAGCAGCTTGTGGTTCCCTCGGGACAGGAGCCCAGAGACCCAGTACTTC.

This rearrangement joins TRBV10-3 to TRBJ2-5, with 11 nucleotides matching TRBD2. The junction had 14 bases not matched to a gene; V was cut back by 6 bases and J by 5 bases. In germline, CDR1 is ENHRY, CDR2 SYGVKD. This CDR3 contains 17 residues. The CDR3 sequence: CAISPARTSGGYETQYF. CDR3 sequence (DNA): TGTGCCATCAGCCCCGCACGAACTAGCGGGGGTTATGAGACCCAGTACTTC.

This chain joins TRBV5-4 and TRBJ2-1, with no clear D. Deletions cut 4 bases from V and 0 bases from J, with 20 bases between. Germline loops: CDR1 SGHNT, CDR2 YYREEE (reference sequence). The CDR3 totals 18 residues. CDR3 protein: CASSPDLRPDSSYNEQFF. The CDR3 DNA sequence: TGTGCCAGCAGCCCCGACTTACGGCCTGATAGCTCCTACAATGAGCAGTTCTTC.

This clone was observed once. V gene TRBV3-1 (or the pseudogene TRBV3-2) combines with J gene TRBJ2-7; 10 bases map to TRBD2. Losses at the gene ends were 1 base for V and 0 bases for J; bases not matched to a gene: 3. There are 16 residues in the CDR3. CDR1 is LGHDT and CDR2 is YNNKEL in the germline V gene (reference sequence). The CDR3 loop is CASSQAASGGSYEQYF. The DNA for the CDR3 is TGTGCCAGCAGCCAAGCAGCTAGCGGGGGCTCCTACGAGCAGTACTTC.